This T cell receptor (beta chain) was documented in a study of human T cells and chemical hapten exposure. Overall study context: Patients were given diphenylcyclopropenone on the scalp weekly across the approximately 24-week study. Study observations and caveats: The formation of large CDR3 similarity clusters by expanded TCRs significantly exceeded that of controls.

In this sample, this clonotype turned up a few times. Its antigen is unknown. Time point described: pre-sensitization, week 0. Noted treatment: therapeutic diphenylcyclopropenone sensitization with weekly scalp DPC. The V end was cut by 1 base, the J end by 0 bases, with 10 bases between. Germline-derived CDR1 and CDR2 are DFQATT and SNEGSKA (reference sequence). The CDR3 sequence is 14 residues long. The library tagged each cDNA molecule with unique molecular identifiers. TCRdb re-analysed the RACE reads in MiXCR, keeping a single row per CDR3 protein. The profile shows around 350,000 distinct CDR3 sequences, 5% to 6.5% of them singletons.

This clonotype originated in a woman younger than 30 with alopecia areata. Some clones in this sample may be carry-over from other donors' samples. This sample comprised whole blood, obtained in connection with sensitization to the hapten diphenylcyclopropenone (DPC). The chain recombines TRBV20-1 with TRBJ2-7; D is perhaps TRBD2 (6 bases). DNA for the CDR3: TGCAGTGCTAGAGTGGGGGGTGACTCCTACGAGCAGTACTTC. This translates into CSARVGGDSYEQYF.